Each of the 32 T cell receptor beta chains below was sequenced from the same sample in a study of shared clonotypes between healthy human individuals. Naive CD8 populations comprised CD45RO-negative cells positively selected for CCR7, excluding terminally differentiated effector memory CD45RA+ cells. Only in-frame clones appear in the TCRdb table, and some are missing; sequencing was by immunoSEQ multiplex PCR. The data show about 2 million clones, roughly 94% seen once. The sample consisted of naive CD8+ T cells sorted from blood. Source of these receptors: a young man in good health.

The chain uses TRBV7-9 and TRBJ1-2; 9 bases fit TRBD1. Trimming took 4 bases from V and 4 from J; bases not matched to a gene: 4. The CDR3 runs 14 residues. Germline CDR1 reads SEHNR; CDR2 reads FQNEAQ (reference sequence). The CDR3 spells CASSSGTGLYGYTF. CDR3 DNA: TGTGCCAGCAGCTCCGGGACAGGGCTCTATGGCTACACCTTC.

The V call is TRBV6-5, the J call TRBJ1-4; 10 bases align to TRBD1. Germline loops: CDR1 MNHEY, CDR2 SVGAGI. CDR3 length equals 16 residues. Unmatched junction bases numbered 3, after V lost 1 base and J lost 4 bases. The CDR3 is CASSYWGTGDNEKLFF. The DNA for the CDR3 is TGTGCCAGCAGTTACTGGGGGACAGGGGATAATGAAAAACTGTTTTTT.

This chain joins TRBV20-1 and TRBJ1-3; 7 positions match TRBD1. Trimming took 3 bases from V and 14 from J; bases not matched to a gene: 7. The CDR3 loop spans 11 amino acids. Germline values: CDR1 DFQATT, CDR2 SNEGSKA (reference sequence). The CDR3 reads CSASIDRDVYF. Written as DNA, the CDR3 is TGCAGTGCTAGTATAGACAGGGACGTATATTTT.

This clone was picked up one time. This chain uses TRBV7-9 with TRBJ1-1, with 10 bases that match TRBD1. Germline CDR1 and CDR2: SEHNR and FQNEAQ (reference sequence). CDR3 length equals 16 residues. J lost 0 bases, V lost 4 bases, and 5 bases had no gene match. CDR3 bases: TGTGCCAGCAGCTGGACAGGGGGGATCATGAACACTGAAGCTTTCTTT. Translated, it gives CASSWTGGIMNTEAFF.

This chain connects TRBV30 to TRBJ2-7, with 7 bases fitting TRBD2. With V trimmed by 2 bases and J by 0 bases, 7 bases remained unmatched. CDR1 GTSNPN and CDR2 SVGIG come from the germline V gene (reference sequence). CDR3 length equals 15 residues. The CDR3 is CAWSPGTISSYEQYF. The CDR3 DNA sequence: TGTGCCTGGAGTCCCGGGACTATCTCCTCCTACGAGCAGTACTTC. The entire variable domain, with the rest obtained from reference TRBV30 and TRBJ2-7, is as follows: SQTIHQWPATLVQPVGSPLSLECTVEGTSNPNLYWYRQAAGRGLQLLFYSVGIGQISSEVPQNLSASRPQDRQFILSSKKLLLSDSGFYLCAWSPGTISSYEQYFGPGTRLTVT.

The table lists this clone with a count of one. V gene TRBV9 combines with J gene TRBJ2-7; 8 nucleotides match TRBD1. V gave up 3 bases and J gave up 6 bases; unmatched junction bases: 11. Germline V lookup: CDR1 SGDLS, CDR2 YYNGEE. The length of the CDR3 is 15 residues. The CDR3 loop is CASSASGQGLSEQYF. In DNA, the CDR3 is TGTGCCAGCAGCGCAAGTGGACAGGGCCTTAGCGAGCAGTACTTC. The variable domain in full, completed from reference TRBV9 and TRBJ2-7, reads DSGVTQTPKHLITATGQRVTLRCSPRSGDLSVYWYQQSLDQGLQFLIQYYNGEERAKGNILERFSAQQFPDLHSELNLSSLELGDSALYFCASSASGQGLSEQYFGPGTRLTVT.

The V call is TRBV4-1, the J call TRBJ1-5; D uncertain. Germline CDR1 is MGHRA and CDR2 is YSYEKL. The V end lost 1 base, the J end lost 5 bases, and 6 bases lay between the germline ends. The CDR3 is made up of 13 amino acids. The CDR3 loop is CASSQGVYQPQHF. In DNA form, the CDR3 reads TGCGCCAGCAGCCAAGGAGTATATCAGCCCCAGCATTTT.

The rearrangement uses TRBV11-2 and TRBJ2-2; no firm D call. Trimming cost V 3 bases and J 1 base, with 6 bases left between them. This CDR3 spans 14 amino acids. Germline CDR1 SGHAT, CDR2 FQNNGV. DNA of the CDR3: TGTGCCAGCAGCTTCCCCGGGAACACCGGGGAGCTGTTTTTT. This codes for CASSFPGNTGELFF.

To note about this clone: The missing conserved phenylalanine or tryptophan at the end of this CDR3 makes a read error likely. This chain connects TRBV28 to TRBJ1-2; D not certain. This CDR3 region has 14 residues. V was shortened by 0 bases and J by 1 base, with 6 bases between the two germline ends. The germline V gene has CDR1 MDHEN and CDR2 SYDVKM. CDR3 in DNA: TGTGCCAGCAGTTTATGGGCGGATAACTATGGCTACACCCTC. It yields the protein CASSLWADNYGYTL.

The chain combines TRBV5-6 with TRBJ2-3; TRBD1 or TRBD2 may be the D gene (5 bases each). Germline V CDR1 and CDR2: SGHDT, YYEEEE. V lost 0 bases, J lost 8 bases, and 19 bases lay in between. This CDR3 comprises 16 residues. As DNA, the CDR3 is TGTGCCAGCAGCTTGGCCCGAGGACCTATGGGGGTTACGCAGTATTTT. Translating it yields CASSLARGPMGVTQYF.

This chain uses TRBV7-6 with TRBJ2-7; a possible D gene is TRBD2 (6 bases). The germline V and J ends were trimmed by 4 bases and 7 bases, with 17 bases remaining between them. Germline CDR1 and CDR2: SGHVS and FNYEAQ. The CDR3 extends over 14 amino acids. Here the CDR3 DNA reads TGTGCCAGCAGCTCGAGCGGGTCCCTGGGGGAGCAGTACTTC. Its protein product is CASSSSGSLGEQYF.

This clone showed up just once. The chain combines TRBV14 with TRBJ2-7; a possible D gene is TRBD1 (5 bases). This CDR3 contains 19 residues. The germline V and J ends were trimmed by 0 bases and 5 bases, with 26 bases remaining between them. Germline CDR1 reads SGHDN; CDR2 reads FVKESK. The CDR3 region has the DNA TGTGCCAGCAGCCAAGATCGTGTAGGGGTCGGCCCGCTTTTCGACGAGCAGTACTTC. The encoded protein is CASSQDRVGVGPLFDEQYF.

With respect to this clone: Other DNA sequences from this sample encode an identical CDR3 as well. The rearrangement joins TRBV7-9 to TRBJ2-5; D is uncertain. Trimming took off 3 bases at V and 5 bases at J, with 10 bases between the two ends. Germline values: CDR1 SEHNR, CDR2 FQNEAQ (reference sequence). The CDR3 totals 13 residues. The CDR3 DNA follows: TGTGCCAGCAGCTTCCCACCCCAGGAGACCCAGTACTTC. This codes for CASSFPPQETQYF.

The V gene is TRBV29-1, the J gene TRBJ1-2; D might be TRBD1 (5 bases). Germline lookup yields CDR1 SQVTM and CDR2 ANQGSEA. V shed 1 base and J shed 3 bases, with 15 bases lying between them. This CDR3 comprises 15 residues. CDR3: CSVEGPWGEDYGYTF. In DNA form, the CDR3 reads TGCAGCGTTGAAGGCCCATGGGGGGAAGACTATGGCTACACCTTC.

CDR3 in DNA: TGTGCCTGGAGCTTAGGGCAGGAGACCGGGGAGCTGTTTTTT. This sequence encodes CAWSLGQETGELFF. The V call is TRBV30, the J call TRBJ2-2; no reliable D call. The V and J ends lost 3 bases and 5 bases respectively, with 13 bases between them. The CDR3 is made up of 14 amino acids. The germline V gene has CDR1 GTSNPN and CDR2 SVGIG (reference sequence).

This clone showed up just a few times. The chain combines TRBV11-2 with TRBJ1-2, with 9 bases identical to TRBD1. CDR3 length: 18 amino acids. V lost 0 bases and J lost 4; bases outside the gene matches: 12. Germline assignment: CDR1 SGHAT and CDR2 FQNNGV. The CDR3 sequence: CASSLDLGQGLPFYGYTF. In DNA, the CDR3 is TGTGCCAGCAGCTTAGATCTCGGACAGGGGCTACCTTTCTATGGCTACACCTTC.

CDR3 sequence reads: CASSSDIYREVEAGELFF. Here the CDR3 DNA reads TGTGCCAGCAGTTCCGACATTTACAGGGAAGTGGAGGCCGGGGAGCTGTTTTTT. The chain employs TRBV28 and TRBJ2-2; D is possibly TRBD1 (6 bases). Looked up from germline, CDR1 is MDHEN and CDR2 is SYDVKM. This CDR3 comprises 18 residues. V was trimmed by 4 bases and J by 6 bases, leaving 24 bases between them.

This sequence joins TRBV7-8 and TRBJ1-4; D perhaps matches TRBD1 (6 bases). The CDR3 runs to 16 residues. Per germline, CDR1 SGHVS and CDR2 FQNEAQ. The V end was cut by 1 base, the J end by 6 bases, with 15 bases between. CDR3 DNA sequence: TGTGCCAGCAGCTTAGAGGGGGAGGGCAGGGATGAAAAACTGTTTTTT. Its translation is CASSLEGEGRDEKLFF.

The chain couples TRBV7-9 to TRBJ2-7; 10 bases agree with TRBD2. The CDR3 spans 17 residues. CDR1 and CDR2 (germline): SEHNR, FQNEAQ (reference sequence). With 4 bases clipped from V and 7 bases from J, the junction kept 16 bases outside the gene matches. This CDR3 reads CASSSTNLAGAPEEQYF. CDR3 nucleotides: TGTGCCAGCAGCTCAACCAACCTAGCGGGAGCCCCAGAGGAGCAGTACTTC.

This chain links TRBV13 with TRBJ2-3, with 10 nucleotides matching TRBD2. This CDR3 has 18 residues. The V gene's germline CDR1 is PRHDT and CDR2 FYEKMQ (reference sequence). The J segment lost 2 bases and the V segment lost 4 bases, leaving 12 bases of the junction unmatched. This CDR3 reads CASSSQRTSGLYTDTQYF. CDR3 nucleotides: TGTGCCAGCAGCTCCCAAAGGACTAGCGGTCTTTACACAGATACGCAGTATTTT.

Only one count was recorded for this clone. The chain combines TRBV9 with TRBJ2-7, with 12 nucleotides matching TRBD2. This CDR3 spans 15 amino acids. Germline trimming cut 2 bases from V and 4 bases from J; bases unmatched to any gene: 4. Per germline, CDR1 SGDLS and CDR2 YYNGEE. The DNA of the CDR3 is TGTGCCAGCAGCGTTGCTAGCGGGAGGGAGTACGAGCAGTACTTC. Protein sequence: CASSVASGREYEQYF.

The rearrangement uses TRBV4-1 and TRBJ1-4, with D possibly matching TRBD1 (5 bases). Trimming removed 4 bases from V and 7 bases from J, with 10 bases in between. CDR1 MGHRA and CDR2 YSYEKL come from the germline V gene. This CDR3 contains 13 residues. The CDR3 nucleotides are TGCGCCAGCAGCCCTGGGACCGCTGAAAAACTGTTTTTT. Its translation is CASSPGTAEKLFF.

This chain connects TRBV28 to TRBJ1-3, with 7 bases matching TRBD1. The CDR3 is 16 amino acids. V trimming: 3 bases; J trimming: 4 bases; junction bases outside the gene matches: 9. Germline assignment: CDR1 MDHEN and CDR2 SYDVKM. CDR3 amino acids: CASSFVQGLNGNTIYF. The CDR3 bases are TGTGCCAGCAGTTTCGTACAGGGGCTGAACGGAAACACCATATATTTT. Looking up the rest from reference TRBV28 and TRBJ1-3 gives the full variable domain: DVKVTQSSRYLVKRTGEKVFLECVQDMDHENMFWYRQDPGLGLRLIYFSYDVKMKEKGDIPEGYSVSREKKERFSLILESASTNQTSMYLCASSFVQGLNGNTIYFGEGSWLTVV.

The CDR3 protein is CASSPTGFTDTQYF. The DNA for the CDR3 is TGTGCCAGCAGTCCCACAGGGTTCACAGATACGCAGTATTTT. The rearrangement links TRBV6-5 to TRBJ2-3; D is possibly TRBD1 (6 bases). This CDR3 has 14 amino acids. V gave up 5 bases and J gave up 2 bases, with 11 bases separating them. Germline CDR1 and CDR2: MNHEY and SVGAGI.

The rearrangement links TRBV5-4 to TRBJ2-3; D not resolved. The germline V gene has CDR1 SGHNT and CDR2 YYREEE (reference sequence). This CDR3 comprises 14 residues. V lost 0 bases and J 6 bases, leaving 11 bases between the germline ends. The CDR3, as DNA: TGTGCCAGCAGCTTGGAAGCTCGAGTCGATACGCAGTATTTT. Translation gives CASSLEARVDTQYF. Complete variable domain (other parts from reference TRBV5-4 and TRBJ2-3): ETGVTQSPTHLIKTRGQQVTLRCSSQSGHNTVSWYQQALGQGPQFIFQYYREEENGRGNFPPRFSGLQFPNYSSELNVNALELDDSALYLCASSLEARVDTQYFGPGTRLTVL.

The chain carries TRBV11-2 and TRBJ2-3; TRBD2 aligns across 7 bases. The CDR3 is 18 residues long. Losses at the gene ends were 5 bases for V and 1 base for J; bases not matched to a gene: 15. Germline CDR1 reads SGHAT; CDR2 reads FQNNGV. DNA for the CDR3: TGTGCCAGCAGCCGCCCCGGGGGGAGCGGAACTGGCACAGATACGCAGTATTTT. Translation: CASSRPGGSGTGTDTQYF. Combining the CDR3 with reference TRBV11-2 and TRBJ2-3 gives the whole variable domain EAGVAQSPRYKIIEKRQSVAFWCNPISGHATLYWYQQILGQGPKLLIQFQNNGVVDDSQLPKDRFSAERLKGVDSTLKIQPAKLEDSAVYLCASSRPGGSGTGTDTQYFGPGTRLTVL.

The V and J genes are TRBV7-6 and TRBJ1-2; D perhaps matches TRBD1 (6 bases). The CDR3 has 14 amino acids. Looked up from germline, CDR1 is SGHVS and CDR2 is FNYEAQ. The ends were cut back, 1 base at V and 4 bases at J, with 10 bases in the middle. In DNA, the CDR3 is TGTGCCAGCAGCTTAGAGGACAGCGGCTATGGCTACACCTTC. It specifies CASSLEDSGYGYTF.

This chain's CDR3 is CASSDRPLVTDTQYF. The CDR3 DNA sequence: TGTGCCAGCAGTGACAGGCCGTTGGTAACAGATACGCAGTATTTT. The rearrangement joins TRBV6-1 to TRBJ2-3; D is uncertain. Germline values: CDR1 MNHNS, CDR2 SASEGT. V dropped 3 bases and J dropped 3 bases, with 13 bases sitting between them. This CDR3 comprises 15 residues.

Notes on this clone: Other DNA sequences within the sample encode an identical CDR3. V usage is TRBV7-9 and J usage is TRBJ1-2, with 11 bases lining up with TRBD1. V dropped 6 bases and J dropped 3; count of bases not matched to a gene: 3. In germline, CDR1 is SEHNR, CDR2 FQNEAQ (reference sequence). This CDR3 comprises 14 residues. CDR3 sequence (DNA): TGTGCCAGCAGTCCGGGACAGGGGGACTATGGCTACACCTTC. Translating it yields CASSPGQGDYGYTF.

This chain connects TRBV13 to TRBJ2-1; 16 nucleotides align to TRBD2. CDR1 is PRHDT and CDR2 is FYEKMQ in the germline V gene (reference sequence). The CDR3 totals 17 residues. Trimming removed 3 bases from V and 8 bases from J; junction bases left unmatched: 7. The CDR3 bases are TGTGCCAGCAGCTTTGCGGGACTAGCGGGGGGGCACGATGAGCAGTTCTTC. Translated: CASSFAGLAGGHDEQFF.

The gene calls are TRBV7-3 and TRBJ2-2; D gene ambiguous. V shed 4 bases and J shed 3 bases, with 18 bases lying between them. The CDR3 has 17 residues. Germline CDR1 is SGHTA and CDR2 is FQGTGA. The CDR3 DNA follows: TGTGCCAGCAGCTCCGACCCCCACAATGAACACACCGGGGAGCTGTTTTTT. Its translation: CASSSDPHNEHTGELFF. Filled out from reference TRBV7-3 and TRBJ2-2, the complete variable domain reads GAGVSQTPSNKVTEKGKYVELRCDPISGHTALYWYRQSLGQGPEFLIYFQGTGAADDSGLPNDRFFAVRPEGSVSTLKIQRTERGDSAVYLCASSSDPHNEHTGELFFGEGSRLTVL.

CDR3 in amino acids: CASSSYAGTGGNSPLHF. CDR3 in DNA: TGTGCCAGCAGCTCCTACGCCGGGACAGGGGGGAATTCACCCCTCCACTTT. The V gene is TRBV7-8, the J gene TRBJ1-6; 11 positions agree with TRBD1. The CDR3 has 17 residues. The germline gives CDR1 SGHVS, CDR2 FQNEAQ. J gave up 7 bases and V 4 bases, and 9 bases lay outside the gene matches.